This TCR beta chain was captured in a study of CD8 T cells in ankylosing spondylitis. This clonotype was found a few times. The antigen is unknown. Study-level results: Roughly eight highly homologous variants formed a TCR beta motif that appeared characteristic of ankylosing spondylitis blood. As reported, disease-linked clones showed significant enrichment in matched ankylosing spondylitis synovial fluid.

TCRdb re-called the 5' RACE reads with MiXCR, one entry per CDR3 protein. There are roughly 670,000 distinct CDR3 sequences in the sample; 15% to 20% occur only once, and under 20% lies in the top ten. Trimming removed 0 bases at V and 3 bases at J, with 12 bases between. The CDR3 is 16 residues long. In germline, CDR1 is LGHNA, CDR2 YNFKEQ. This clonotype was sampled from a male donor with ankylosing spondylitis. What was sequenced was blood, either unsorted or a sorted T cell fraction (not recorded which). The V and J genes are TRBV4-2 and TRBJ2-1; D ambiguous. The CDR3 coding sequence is TGTGCCAGCAGCCAAGATCCCGGCGTCATCTACAATGAGCAGTTCTTC. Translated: CASSQDPGVIYNEQFF.